This T cell receptor (beta chain) was retrieved from a study of CD8 T cells in ankylosing spondylitis. Findings and limits, study-wide: Disease-associated clonotypes exhibited CD8+ identity and were relatively infrequent in peripheral blood.

TCRdb passed the 5' RACE reads through MiXCR, listing each CDR3 protein once. Among around 99,000 distinct CDR3 sequences, about 9.1% were seen once, and the ten largest hold roughly 5%. Trimming removed 7 bases from V and 0 bases from J, with 4 bases in between. The CDR3 length is 12 residues. At least ten counts were recorded for this clonotype. Its antigen is not known. Source material: blood, either unsorted or a sorted T cell fraction (not recorded which). This sequence was found in a male donor with ankylosing spondylitis or in good health (not recorded which). The rearrangement uses TRBV12-3 or TRBV12-4 and TRBJ1-3; unclear D gene. The CDR3 loop reads CASTYSGNTIYF. As DNA, the CDR3 is TGTGCCAGCACATACTCTGGAAACACCATATATTTT.